The TCR beta chain described here comes from a study of shared clonotypes between healthy human individuals (dated by TCRdb to between 2020 and 2021). A note on the overall study: The cohort included a few men and two women between 18 and 49 years of age. To increase sequencing depth and limit assay-specific biases, different laboratories used diverse techniques to prepare libraries and sequence TCR repertoires. For each donor, CD4 naive and CD4 memory were each run on three plates, CD8 naive on two plates, and CD8 memory on one plate. Per donor, leukapheresis produced somewhere between about 0.85 and 9.5 billion PBMCs. To estimate repertoire size and how much clonotypes are shared between individuals, the study performed deep sequencing of blood TCR repertoires from 4 to 6 healthy adults.

The V end gives up 5 bases and the J end 7 bases, leaving 6 bases in the junction not matched to a gene. Measured from the cysteine to the phenylalanine, the CDR3 is 14 residues long. This entry keeps only the CDR3 DNA: 42 bases, framed from base 1. The germline V gene encodes CDR1 PRHDT and CDR2 FYEKMQ (reference sequence). Using the deep immunoSEQ assay, multiplex PCR amplified TCR CDR3 regions from genomic DNA. Extracted genomic DNA from each cell subset was spread evenly across all wells of several immunoSEQ 96-well plates, with each plate serving as a replicate. For sorted subsets, each replicate PCR was loaded with 200 ng genomic DNA, equivalent to 25,000 to 35,000 T cell genomes. The purified libraries were quantified using a Qubit 3.0 fluorometer, sized with a Bioanalyzer 2100, and then quantified again using the KAPA Library Quantification kit. Every immunoSEQ 96-well plate was sequenced on a dedicated single-read 150-cycle Illumina NextSeq 550 flow cell. Per the source publication's procedure: Because only junctional sequences without quality scores were contained in the immunoSEQ output, filtering matching that applied to full-length reads could not be performed. To assign V/J genes and CDR3, sequences were annotated using PyIR, a Python wrapper for IgBLAST v1.9, with IMGT germline references. Any read was removed if the V/J assignment was weak (E-value above 1e-6), the CDR3 was missing, or the read contained stop codons, out-of-frame junctions, or ambiguous translated residues. A V3J clonotype was defined by an identical inferred V gene, J gene, and CDR3 amino acid sequence. To compute the percentage overlap between repertoires, the number of shared unique clonotypes was divided by the size of the smaller repertoire. Three approaches were used to assess repertoire richness: RTK rarefaction, the Chao1 estimator, and Recon v2.1 estimates of unobserved clonotypes. Generation probabilities for all TCRbeta clonotypes obtained by the gDNA method from a handful of donors were computed using OLGA. Not all clones reach the TCRdb copy of this immuneACCESS table, which keeps in-frame sequences only. Checked studies attribute under half of the gap to unresolved V genes and leave the rest unexplained. Clone size and the V and J calls come from that table; the DNA yielded D and trimming. The sample data list over 850,000 clones, and 70% to 80% of these were observed just once. The ten largest make up 0.55% to 0.7% of the sample.

Here is what the overall study found, with its caveats: Larger estimated clonotype richness was generally found for naive subsets than for memory subsets. Only blood was sampled, and tissue TCR repertoires likely differ from those in blood. Pairwise subsampling indicated that sequencing depth was expected to affect the degree of clonotype sharing among donors. Across a handful of donors, roughly 5.1% of naive CD4, roughly 3.5% of naive CD8, 2.3% of memory CD4, and roughly 0.4% of memory CD8 clonotypes were shared. Higher generation probabilities were observed for clonotypes shared by all four sorted-subset donors than for non-shared clonotypes. Incomplete sequencing was indicated by rarefaction of sorted-subset datasets, despite the large sequencing depth. Because the study included a small number of donors, the genetic and exposure-history diversity represented was limited.

Donors were healthy HIV-negative adults with no recently reported acute infections or vaccinations. All donors were Caucasian adults living in Nashville, Tennessee, USA. CD4+ T cells were enriched by magnetic negative selection; naive cells were then positively selected on CD45RA, and the negative fraction formed the memory subset. Blood was obtained by leukapheresis, after which PBMCs were separated by Ficoll-Histopaque density gradient centrifugation and cryopreserved in liquid nitrogen vapor phase. Purity and quantity of every magnetically sorted T cell population were checked by analytical flow cytometry. Genomic DNA was isolated from every sorted fraction and measured by UV absorbance on a Nanodrop 2000c. This clone was observed many times. The antigen it recognizes is unknown. Base qualities are missing; no much larger clone stands one base away. The same CDR3 can be traced to other DNA sequences in this sample.

This sequence was found in a man younger than 35 in good health. Some clones in this sample may be carry-over from other donors' samples. The V and J genes are TRBV13 and TRBJ1-4; 8 central nucleotides agree with TRBD1. Sequencing was carried out using memory CD4+ T cells from PBMCs. What the cell subset or site label conveys for this sample: CD45RA-negative fraction. The CDR3 is CASSPGGRGEKLFF. The DNA sequence is TGTGCCAGCAGCCCAGGGGGCAGGGGTGAAAAACTGTTTTTT.